Listed below are T cell receptor beta chains from one sample, sequenced in a study of early T cells in non-severe SARS-CoV-2 infection. One entry per CDR3 protein, called by TCRdb with MiXCR from the 5' RACE reads. The sample has about 83,000 distinct CDR3 sequences, over 12% seen once. The sequencing input was whole blood. These receptors were collected from an adult who was a healthcare worker with PCR-confirmed SARS-CoV-2 infection or an uninfected control (not recorded which). CDR3s include the opening cysteine and the closing phenylalanine or tryptophan. The order of the fields is V gene, J gene, CDR3 protein.

TRBV19	TRBJ1-5	CASMGWGYQPQHF
TRBV10-3	TRBJ1-1	CAISDGTGPRGTEAFF
TRBV18	TRBJ1-1	CASSTGSNTEAFF
TRBV7-8	TRBJ1-2	CASSPGGGQRSNLYGYTF
TRBV9	TRBJ2-2	CASGHLTGELFF
TRBV20-1	TRBJ2-2	CSASEKTMTGELFF
TRBV6-1	TRBJ2-7	CASRVTDTYEQYF
TRBV7-2	TRBJ2-2	CASSLRGSANTGELFF
TRBV3-1	TRBJ2-7	CASSQDRRSSYEQYF
TRBV29-1	TRBJ2-5	CSVVPPSYLETQYF
TRBV19	TRBJ1-5	CASRRNSNQPQLF
TRBV27	TRBJ2-1	CASSSGQGDYNEQFF
TRBV20-1	TRBJ1-1	CSALGASRQGRTEAFF
TRBV10-1	TRBJ2-5	CASSEGTGGAWGETQYF
TRBV5-6	TRBJ2-5	CASSLSGAEETQYF
TRBV5-1	TRBJ2-5	CASSAQGRETQYF
TRBV29-1	TRBJ2-7	CSVEVPPSSTPEQYF
TRBV7-9	TRBJ2-7	CVSSLGLSYEQYF
TRBV10-3	TRBJ1-3	CAISDGDLSGNTIYF
TRBV19	TRBJ2-5	CASSGWEQETQYF
TRBV11-2	TRBJ2-7	CASSSGPQNYEQYF
TRBV5-1	TRBJ2-5	CASRLLTSQETQYF
TRBV12-5	TRBJ2-7	CASGFPSGIEQYF
TRBV20-1	TRBJ2-3	CSARDIQSVPDTQYF
TRBV6-2/TRBV6-3	TRBJ2-1	CASSSSGRASYNEQIF
TRBV4-1	TRBJ2-7	CASSRGSPYEQYF
TRBV29-1	TRBJ1-2	CSVEEDFTVYGYTF
TRBV7-8	TRBJ2-7	CASSFYSTYEQYF
TRBV12-3/TRBV12-4	TRBJ1-5	CASSLWGQANQPQHF
TRBV19	TRBJ2-7	CASSAGSSYEQYF
TRBV2	TRBJ1-1	CASVGGQREAFF
TRBV29-1	TRBJ2-3	CSVRGRLPDTQYF
TRBV5-1	TRBJ2-1	CASSLYGSGFNDEQFF
TRBV10-1	TRBJ2-3	CASPPGLASSTDTQYF
TRBV5-1	TRBJ1-2	CASSLDGYGYTF
TRBV10-3	TRBJ2-5	CAISESTALQETQYF
TRBV7-2	TRBJ1-2	CASSLAVSSGQLGYTF
TRBV6-1	TRBJ1-5	CASSPRSGAGNQPQHF
TRBV11-1	TRBJ2-2	CVSSQTGFGNTGELFF
TRBV25-1	TRBJ2-5	CASSEYSHETQYF
TRBV18	TRBJ1-2	CASSPDKNYGYTF
TRBV7-6	TRBJ2-1	CASSLGDWGEQFF
TRBV29-1	TRBJ2-7	CSVVGQGGDEQYF
TRBV7-9	TRBJ2-2	CASSLPRTGELFF
TRBV11-2	TRBJ1-2	CASSDGTGARGYTF
TRBV10-3	TRBJ2-7	CAISEAAAPEQYF
TRBV7-9	TRBJ1-6	CASSQGRSLHF
TRBV5-6	TRBJ1-4	CASSLVGTGDEKLFF
TRBV7-9	TRBJ1-2	CASSTGQFGYGYTF
TRBV6-1	TRBJ1-2	CASSEAHDYGYTF
TRBV29-1	TRBJ2-3	CSVGGQGADTQYF
TRBV11-2	TRBJ2-7	CASSLDPNSYEQYF
TRBV7-9	TRBJ2-7	CASSTDAHEQYF
TRBV6-6	TRBJ1-5	CASTWRQNQNQPQHF
TRBV6-6	TRBJ1-6	CASSFEGGGFNSPLHF